This entry features one T cell receptor beta chain sequence. The data derive from a study of regulatory T cells in long-lasting Graves disease. As for time point: newly diagnosed GD, antithyroid drugs for less than 3 months. RNA from PBMCs was the source of the TCR library. Trimming shortened V by 5 bases and J by 4 bases, and 7 bases separated the two germline ends. CDR3 size: 12 residues. Germline CDR1 is MNHEY and CDR2 is SMNVEV (reference sequence). Construction of TCR beta libraries relied on iRepertoire HTBI primers and on Arm-PCR targeting CDR3 regions. TCRdb analysed the multiplex PCR reads with MiXCR anew, one entry per CDR3 protein. This table holds under 500,000 distinct CDR3 sequences, about a sixth found once. The same sample was also used in a study of T cells in Graves' hyperthyroidism and ophthalmopathy. That study adds: First-round RT-PCR of the TCR CDR3 relied on the HTBI primer set. A model built on 13 V-J features separated ophthalmopathy from stable hyperthyroidism.

The clonotype was recovered from a woman in her twenties or thirties with Graves disease. The chain links TRBV27 to TRBJ2-3; D gene uncertain. The material sequenced was peripheral blood mononuclear cells (PBMCs), taken at new diagnosis, from a patient treated with antithyroid drugs. The CDR3 sequence: CASSPLPDTQYF. Here the CDR3 DNA reads TGTGCCAGCAGTCCCCTCCCAGATACGCAGTATTTT.